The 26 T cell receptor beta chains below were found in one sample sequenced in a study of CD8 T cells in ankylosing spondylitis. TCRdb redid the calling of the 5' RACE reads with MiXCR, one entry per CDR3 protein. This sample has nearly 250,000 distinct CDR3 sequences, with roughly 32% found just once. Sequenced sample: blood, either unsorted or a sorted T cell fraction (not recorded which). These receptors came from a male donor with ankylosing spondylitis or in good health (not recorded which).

The CDR3 protein is CSVDDDRTQETQYF. The CDR3 DNA reads TGCAGTGTAGATGATGACAGGACTCAAGAGACCCAGTACTTC. The rearrangement uses TRBV20-1 and TRBJ2-5; maybe TRBD1 (6 bases). The CDR3 spans 14 residues. The ends were cut back, 7 bases at V and 2 bases at J, with 17 bases in the middle. CDR1 and CDR2 from the germline V gene are DFQATT and SNEGSKA (reference sequence).

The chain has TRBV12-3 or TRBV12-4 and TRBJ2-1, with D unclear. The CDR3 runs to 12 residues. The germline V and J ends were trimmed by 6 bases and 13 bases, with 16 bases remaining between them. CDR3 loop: CASSPDTAEQFF. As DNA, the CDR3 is TGTGCCAGCAGCCCCGACACGGCCGAACAGTTCTTC.

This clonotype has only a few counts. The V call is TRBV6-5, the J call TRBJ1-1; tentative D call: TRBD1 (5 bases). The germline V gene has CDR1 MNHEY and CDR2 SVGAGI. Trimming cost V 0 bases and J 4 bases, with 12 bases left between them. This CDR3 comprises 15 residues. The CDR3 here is CASSYSWGSGTEAFF. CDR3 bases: TGTGCCAGCAGTTACTCGTGGGGGTCGGGCACTGAAGCTTTCTTT.

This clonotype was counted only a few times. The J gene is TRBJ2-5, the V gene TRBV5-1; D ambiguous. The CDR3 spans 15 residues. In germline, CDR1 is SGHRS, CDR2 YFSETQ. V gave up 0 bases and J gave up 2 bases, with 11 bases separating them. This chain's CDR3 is CASSLAAYTQETQYF. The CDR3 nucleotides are TGCGCCAGCAGCTTGGCCGCGTACACTCAAGAGACCCAGTACTTC.

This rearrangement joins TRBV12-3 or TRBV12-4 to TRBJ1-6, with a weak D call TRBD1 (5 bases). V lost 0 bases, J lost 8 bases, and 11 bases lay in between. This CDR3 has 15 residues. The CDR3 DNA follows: TGTGCCAGCAGTTTAGCGCAGGGTTGGGATTCACCCCTCCACTTT. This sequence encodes CASSLAQGWDSPLHF.

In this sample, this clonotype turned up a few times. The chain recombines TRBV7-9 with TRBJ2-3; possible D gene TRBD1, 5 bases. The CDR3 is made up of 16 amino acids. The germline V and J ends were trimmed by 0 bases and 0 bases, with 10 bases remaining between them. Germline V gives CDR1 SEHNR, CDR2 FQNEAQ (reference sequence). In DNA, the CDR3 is TGTGCCAGCAGCTTAGCCCCAGGGCCGAGCACAGATACGCAGTATTTT. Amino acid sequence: CASSLAPGPSTDTQYF.

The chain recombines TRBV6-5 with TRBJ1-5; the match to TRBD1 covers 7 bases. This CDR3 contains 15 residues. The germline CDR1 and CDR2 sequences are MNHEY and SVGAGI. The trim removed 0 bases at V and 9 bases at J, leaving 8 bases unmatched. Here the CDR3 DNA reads TGTGCCAGCAGTTACTCAGCCACAGGGGTTGGGCCCCAGCATTTT. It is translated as CASSYSATGVGPQHF.

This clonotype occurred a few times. As DNA, the CDR3 is TGCAGTGCTAGCAGGGGGACATCTAATGAAAAACTGTTTTTT. Its protein product is CSASRGTSNEKLFF. The chain is built from TRBV20-1 and TRBJ1-4; 7 positions match TRBD1. Germline CDR1 DFQATT, CDR2 SNEGSKA (reference sequence). V dropped 3 bases and J dropped 3; count of bases not matched to a gene: 4. This CDR3 has 14 residues.

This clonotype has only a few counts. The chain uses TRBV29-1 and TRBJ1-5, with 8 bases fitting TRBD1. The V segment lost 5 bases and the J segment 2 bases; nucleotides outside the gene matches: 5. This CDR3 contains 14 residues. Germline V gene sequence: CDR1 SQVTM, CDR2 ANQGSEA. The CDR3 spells CSVRQGLGNQPQHF. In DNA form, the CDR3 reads TGCAGCGTTCGACAGGGGCTGGGCAATCAGCCCCAGCATTTT.

As DNA, the CDR3 is TGTGCCAGCAGTTCCGGCTCAGGGAGGTTCCCAGATACGCAGTATTTT. Translating it yields CASSSGSGRFPDTQYF. This chain links TRBV12-3 or TRBV12-4 with TRBJ2-3; D is possibly TRBD2 (6 bases). This CDR3 has 16 amino acids. V dropped 4 bases and J dropped 4 bases, with 18 bases sitting between them.

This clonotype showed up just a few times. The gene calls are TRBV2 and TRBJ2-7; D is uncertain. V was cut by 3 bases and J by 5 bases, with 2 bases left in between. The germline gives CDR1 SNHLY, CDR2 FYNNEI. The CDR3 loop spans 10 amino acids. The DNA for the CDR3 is TGTGCCAGCAGTGACAACGAGCAGTACTTC. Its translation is CASSDNEQYF.

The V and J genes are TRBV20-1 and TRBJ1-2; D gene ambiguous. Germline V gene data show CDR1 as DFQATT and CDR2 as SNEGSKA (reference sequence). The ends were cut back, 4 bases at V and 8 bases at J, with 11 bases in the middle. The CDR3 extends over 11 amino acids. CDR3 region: CSANWVDGYTF. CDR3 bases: TGCAGTGCTAATTGGGTGGACGGCTACACCTTC.

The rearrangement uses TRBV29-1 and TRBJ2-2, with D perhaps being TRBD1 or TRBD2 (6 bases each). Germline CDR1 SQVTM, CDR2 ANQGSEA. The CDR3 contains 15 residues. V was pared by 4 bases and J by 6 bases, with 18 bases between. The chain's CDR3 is CSVAGRGGSAGELFF. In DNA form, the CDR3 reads TGCAGCGTTGCGGGTCGAGGGGGGAGTGCCGGGGAGCTGTTTTTT.

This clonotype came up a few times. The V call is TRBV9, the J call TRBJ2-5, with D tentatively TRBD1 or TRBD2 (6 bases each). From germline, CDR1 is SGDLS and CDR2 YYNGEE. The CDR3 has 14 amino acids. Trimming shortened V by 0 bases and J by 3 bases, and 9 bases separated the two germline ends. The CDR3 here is CASSVEGGEETQYF. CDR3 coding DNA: TGTGCCAGCAGCGTAGAGGGGGGCGAAGAGACCCAGTACTTC. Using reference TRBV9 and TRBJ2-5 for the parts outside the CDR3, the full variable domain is DSGVTQTPKHLITATGQRVTLRCSPRSGDLSVYWYQQSLDQGLQFLIQYYNGEERAKGNILERFSAQQFPDLHSELNLSSLELGDSALYFCASSVEGGEETQYFGPGTRLLVL.

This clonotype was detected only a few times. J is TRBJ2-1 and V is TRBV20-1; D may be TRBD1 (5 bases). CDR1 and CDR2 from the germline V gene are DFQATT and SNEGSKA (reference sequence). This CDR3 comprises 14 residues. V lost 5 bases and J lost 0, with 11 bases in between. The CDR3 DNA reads TGCAGTGCTGAGGACGACAGCTCCTACAATGAGCAGTTCTTC. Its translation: CSAEDDSSYNEQFF.

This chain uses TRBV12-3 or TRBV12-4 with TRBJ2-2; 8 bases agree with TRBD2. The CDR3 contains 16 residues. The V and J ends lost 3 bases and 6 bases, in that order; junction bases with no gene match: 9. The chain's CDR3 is CASSFTAGGASGELFF. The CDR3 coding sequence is TGTGCCAGCAGTTTTACGGCGGGGGGCGCGTCCGGGGAGCTGTTTTTT.

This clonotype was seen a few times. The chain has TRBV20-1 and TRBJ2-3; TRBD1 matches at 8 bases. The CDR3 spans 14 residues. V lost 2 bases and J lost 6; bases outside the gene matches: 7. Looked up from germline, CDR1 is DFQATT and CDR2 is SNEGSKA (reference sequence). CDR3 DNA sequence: TGCAGTGCTAGACAGGGGGCTGCGTTTGATACGCAGTATTTT. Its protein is CSARQGAAFDTQYF.

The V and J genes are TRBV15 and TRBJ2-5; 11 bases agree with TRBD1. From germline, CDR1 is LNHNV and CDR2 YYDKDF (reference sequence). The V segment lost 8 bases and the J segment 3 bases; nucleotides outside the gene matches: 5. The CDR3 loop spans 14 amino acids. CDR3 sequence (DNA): TGTGCCACCTGGGGGGACAGGGGGGAAGAGACCCAGTACTTC. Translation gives CATWGDRGEETQYF.

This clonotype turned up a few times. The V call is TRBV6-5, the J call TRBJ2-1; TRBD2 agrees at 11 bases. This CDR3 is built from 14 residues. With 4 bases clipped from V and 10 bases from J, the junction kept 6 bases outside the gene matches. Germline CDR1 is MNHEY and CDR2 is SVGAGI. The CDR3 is CASSSRLAGLEQFF. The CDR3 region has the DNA TGTGCCAGCAGTTCTAGACTAGCGGGGTTAGAGCAGTTCTTC.

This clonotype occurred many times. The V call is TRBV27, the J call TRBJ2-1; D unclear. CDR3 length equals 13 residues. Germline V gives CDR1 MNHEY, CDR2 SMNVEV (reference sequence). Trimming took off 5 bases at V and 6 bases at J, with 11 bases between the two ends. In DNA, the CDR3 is TGTGCCAGCAGTCTGGTTAGCAGCAATGAGCAGTTCTTC. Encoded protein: CASSLVSSNEQFF.

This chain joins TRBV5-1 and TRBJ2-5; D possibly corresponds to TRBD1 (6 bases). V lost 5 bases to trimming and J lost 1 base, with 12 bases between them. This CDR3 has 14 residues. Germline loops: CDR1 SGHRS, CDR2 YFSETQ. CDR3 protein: CASRKTGTQETQYF. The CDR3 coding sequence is TGCGCCAGCAGAAAAACAGGGACCCAAGAGACCCAGTACTTC. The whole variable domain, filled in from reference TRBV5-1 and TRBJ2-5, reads KAGVTQTPRYLIKTRGQQVTLSCSPISGHRSVSWYQQTPGQGLQFLFEYFSETQRNKGNFPGRFSGRQFSNSRSEMNVSTLELGDSALYLCASRKTGTQETQYFGPGTRLLVL.

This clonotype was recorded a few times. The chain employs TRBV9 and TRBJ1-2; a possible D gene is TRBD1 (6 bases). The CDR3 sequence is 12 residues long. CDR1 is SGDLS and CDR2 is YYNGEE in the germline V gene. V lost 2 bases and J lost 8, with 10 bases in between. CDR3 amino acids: CASSVGGYGYTF. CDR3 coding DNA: TGTGCCAGCAGCGTCGGGGGCTACGGCTACACCTTC.

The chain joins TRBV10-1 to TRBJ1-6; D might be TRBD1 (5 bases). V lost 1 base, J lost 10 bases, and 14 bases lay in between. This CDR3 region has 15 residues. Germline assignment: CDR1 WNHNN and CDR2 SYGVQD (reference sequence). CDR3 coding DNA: TGCGCCAGCAGTGAGTTTCGGGCAGGGAGGTCACCCCTCCACTTT. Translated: CASSEFRAGRSPLHF.

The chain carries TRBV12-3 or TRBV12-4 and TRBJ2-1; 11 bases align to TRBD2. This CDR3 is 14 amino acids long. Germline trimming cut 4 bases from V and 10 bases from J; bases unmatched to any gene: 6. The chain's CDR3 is CASSSGLAGGEQFF. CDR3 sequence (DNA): TGTGCCAGCAGTTCCGGACTAGCGGGCGGGGAGCAGTTCTTC.

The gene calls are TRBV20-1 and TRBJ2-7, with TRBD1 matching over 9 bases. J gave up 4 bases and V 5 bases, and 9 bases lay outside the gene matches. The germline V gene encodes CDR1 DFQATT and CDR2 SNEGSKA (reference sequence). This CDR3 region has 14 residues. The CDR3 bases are TGCAGTGCTGAGCGGACAGGGGCTTCTTACGAGCAGTACTTC. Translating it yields CSAERTGASYEQYF.

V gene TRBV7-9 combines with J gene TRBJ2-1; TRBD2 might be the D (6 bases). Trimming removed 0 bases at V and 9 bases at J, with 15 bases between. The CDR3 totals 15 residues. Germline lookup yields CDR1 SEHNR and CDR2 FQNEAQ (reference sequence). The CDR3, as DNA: TGTGCCAGCAGCTTAGCCGTCGGGGGTCGGGGTGAGCAGTTCTTC. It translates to CASSLAVGGRGEQFF.